These 25 T cell receptor beta chains came from one sample sequenced in a study of long-term antiretroviral therapy in people with HIV. At the survey level, the v3.0 immunoSEQ assay was run. The method was immunoSEQ multiplex PCR; TCRdb's version includes in-frame clones alone and lacks a portion of them. The table lists tens of thousands of clones, about 90% of them singletons. The specimen was unsorted PBMCs, collected 3.2 years before starting antiretroviral therapy. These receptors originate from a man in his forties or fifties with HIV.

The chain has TRBV28 and TRBJ1-2, with TRBD1 matching over 12 bases. Looked up from germline, CDR1 is MDHEN and CDR2 is SYDVKM. V lost 5 bases, J lost 8 bases, and 12 bases stayed unmatched. The CDR3 extends over 16 amino acids. CDR3 nucleotide sequence: TGTGCCAGCAGTCCCCAGGGACAGGGGGCACTTCGGGGCTACACCTTC. This translates into CASSPQGQGALRGYTF.

The chain uses TRBV18 and TRBJ2-7; 7 bases are a match to TRBD1. Germline trimming cut 2 bases from V and 1 base from J; bases unmatched to any gene: 8. This CDR3 is built from 16 residues. Germline V gene data show CDR1 as KGHSH and CDR2 as LQKENI. The CDR3 region is CASSPVSAGGSYEQYF. CDR3 DNA sequence: TGTGCCAGCTCACCAGTTAGCGCAGGGGGTTCCTACGAGCAGTACTTC. Full variable domain (outside the CDR3, taken from reference TRBV18 and TRBJ2-7): NAGVMQNPRHLVRRRGQEARLRCSPMKGHSHVYWYRQLPEEGLKFMVYLQKENIIDESGMPKERFSAEFPKEGPSILRIQQVVRGDSAAYFCASSPVSAGGSYEQYFGPGTRLTVT.

The chain joins TRBV7-2 to TRBJ2-7; no firm D call. The CDR3 sequence is 11 residues long. With 0 bases removed from V and 6 bases from J, the gap between germline ends came to 3 bases. CDR1 is SGHTA and CDR2 is FQGNSA in the germline V gene. CDR3 region: CASSLAGEQYF. The CDR3, as DNA: TGTGCCAGCAGCTTAGCAGGCGAGCAGTACTTC.

The rearrangement uses TRBV11-3 and TRBJ2-1; the D gene is possibly TRBD1 (5 bases). The CDR3 length is 16 residues. Trimming pared 3 bases from V and 0 bases from J, leaving 12 bases between. Per germline, CDR1 SGHNT and CDR2 YENEEA. CDR3 sequence (DNA): TGTGCCAGCAGCTTCGGCGGACAAAGCTCCTACAATGAGCAGTTCTTC. It translates to CASSFGGQSSYNEQFF.

This chain connects TRBV6-6 to TRBJ2-1, with TRBD1 identical over 10 bases. Germline values: CDR1 MNHNY, CDR2 SVGAGI (reference sequence). This CDR3 comprises 16 residues. V shed 0 bases and J 5 bases; nucleotides not matched to a gene: 4. The CDR3 DNA reads as TGTGCCAGCAGTTACTCCGGGACAGGGGCCCACAATGAGCAGTTCTTC. As protein: CASSYSGTGAHNEQFF.

The V gene is TRBV6-5, the J gene TRBJ2-1, with TRBD2 identical over 10 bases. The length of the CDR3 is 15 residues. J lost 6 bases, V lost 5 bases, and 7 bases had no gene match. Germline assignment: CDR1 MNHEY and CDR2 SVGAGI. The CDR3 reads CASSPQRGGRNEQFF. The DNA for the CDR3 is TGTGCCAGCAGTCCCCAGCGGGGGGGCCGCAATGAGCAGTTCTTC.

V gene TRBV10-2 combines with J gene TRBJ1-5; tentatively, D is TRBD1 (5 bases). CDR3 length equals 15 residues. Deletions cut 3 bases from V and 1 base from J, with 10 bases between. Germline loops: CDR1 WSHSY, CDR2 SAAADI. CDR3 nucleotide sequence: TGCGCCAGCAGTGAAGTAGGGGTAAGCAATCAGCCCCAGCATTTT. Its translation: CASSEVGVSNQPQHF.

This chain connects TRBV5-1 to TRBJ2-5; TRBD1 agrees at 8 bases. This CDR3 contains 15 residues. V shed 0 bases and J 7 bases; nucleotides not matched to a gene: 8. Germline V lookup: CDR1 SGHRS, CDR2 YFSETQ. CDR3 sequence: CASSLVTGDLATQYF. The CDR3 nucleotides read TGCGCCAGCAGCTTGGTGACAGGGGACTTAGCGACCCAGTACTTC.

The CDR3 coding sequence is TGCAGCGTTGAATGGGACAGGAGGGACCAGTTCTTC. Encoded protein: CSVEWDRRDQFF. V is TRBV29-1 and J is TRBJ2-1; 8 bases are a match to TRBD1. Unmatched junction bases numbered 7, after V lost 2 bases and J lost 13 bases. Germline CDR1 SQVTM, CDR2 ANQGSEA. This CDR3 spans 12 amino acids.

The rearrangement joins TRBV5-4 to TRBJ2-7; D may be TRBD1 or TRBD2 (5 bases each). Germline V gives CDR1 SGHNT, CDR2 YYREEE (reference sequence). V was cut by 0 bases and J by 5 bases, with 12 bases left in between. This CDR3 has 14 amino acids. The DNA for the CDR3 is TGTGCCAGCAGCTTGGATCAGGGACCAAACGAGCAGTACTTC. Its protein product is CASSLDQGPNEQYF.

The V gene is TRBV11-3, the J gene TRBJ2-3; 7 bases are a match to TRBD1. After removal of 5 bases from V and 4 bases from J, the junction contained 6 bases not matched to a gene. The length of the CDR3 is 14 residues. Looked up from germline, CDR1 is SGHNT and CDR2 is YENEEA. In DNA, the CDR3 is TGTGCCAGCAGCCGAGGACAGGACGCAGATACGCAGTATTTT. As protein: CASSRGQDADTQYF.

V and J are TRBV5-5 and TRBJ2-6, with D unresolved. The CDR3 loop spans 15 amino acids. Trimming took off 0 bases at V and 0 bases at J, with 4 bases between the two ends. CDR1 and CDR2 (germline): SGHKS, YYEKEE (reference sequence). CDR3 DNA: TGTGCCAGCAGCTTGGGGAGCTCTGGGGCCAACGTCCTGACTTTC. This gives the protein CASSLGSSGANVLTF.

This chain links TRBV18 with TRBJ1-5, with 12 bases fitting TRBD1. In germline, CDR1 is KGHSH, CDR2 LQKENI. Trimming removed 0 bases from V and 8 bases from J; junction bases left unmatched: 2. This CDR3 comprises 15 residues. CDR3 bases: TGTGCCAGCTCACCACCTGGGACAGGGGGCGAGCCCCAGCATTTT. It yields the protein CASSPPGTGGEPQHF.

The rearrangement links TRBV18 to TRBJ2-2; 9 positions match TRBD2. The CDR3 length is 17 residues. Germline-derived CDR1 and CDR2 are KGHSH and LQKENI. V gave up 5 bases and J gave up 7 bases; unmatched junction bases: 14. Here the CDR3 reads CASSILSSGRKGGELFF. DNA of the CDR3: TGTGCCAGCTCAATACTGAGTAGCGGGAGAAAAGGCGGGGAGCTGTTTTTT. The entire variable domain, with the rest obtained from reference TRBV18 and TRBJ2-2, is as follows: NAGVMQNPRHLVRRRGQEARLRCSPMKGHSHVYWYRQLPEEGLKFMVYLQKENIIDESGMPKERFSAEFPKEGPSILRIQQVVRGDSAAYFCASSILSSGRKGGELFFGEGSRLTVL.

The chain employs TRBV6-5 and TRBJ2-1, with D unclear. CDR3 size: 15 residues. Trimming removed 0 bases at V and 1 base at J, with 7 bases between. The germline CDR1 and CDR2 sequences are MNHEY and SVGAGI. CDR3: CASSYSPGSYNEQFF. The CDR3 DNA reads TGTGCCAGCAGTTACTCCCCGGGTTCCTACAATGAGCAGTTCTTC.

The sample holds one count of this clone. The rearrangement uses TRBV5-4 and TRBJ2-5, with 11 nucleotides matching TRBD1. Germline trimming cut 2 bases from V and 5 bases from J; bases unmatched to any gene: 8. The CDR3 extends over 16 amino acids. CDR1 and CDR2 (germline): SGHNT, YYREEE (reference sequence). The CDR3 DNA follows: TGTGCCAGCAGCTTAGGCTCCGGGACAGGGGGGGAGACCCAGTACTTC. Protein sequence: CASSLGSGTGGETQYF.

Comment on this clone: Germline is not matched at one junction end, which may reflect a read error. The chain has TRBV18 and TRBJ2-3, with D uncertain. Germline CDR1 reads KGHSH; CDR2 reads LQKENI. This CDR3 comprises 11 residues. The CDR3 DNA sequence: TGTGCCAGCTCACGATCTCGGGTTAAGCATTTT. Translation: CASSRSRVKHF.

In its sample, this clone was seen a few times. V gene TRBV6-6 combines with J gene TRBJ2-3; 10 positions agree with TRBD2. CDR1 and CDR2 (germline): MNHNY, SVGAGI (reference sequence). V shed 6 bases and J 10 bases; nucleotides not matched to a gene: 10. The CDR3 runs to 14 residues. CDR3 coding DNA: TGTGCCAGCAGCATGACTAGCGGGTGGGGTGCGCAGTATTTT. Protein sequence: CASSMTSGWGAQYF.

The rearrangement joins TRBV7-3 to TRBJ2-4; D unresolved. V lost 0 bases to trimming and J lost 2 bases, with 5 bases between them. The CDR3 is made up of 14 amino acids. CDR1 SGHTA and CDR2 FQGTGA come from the germline V gene. CDR3 protein: CASSLTGPKNIQYF. The CDR3, as DNA: TGTGCCAGCAGCTTAACTGGGCCCAAAAACATTCAGTACTTC. Together with reference TRBV7-3 and TRBJ2-4, the CDR3 gives the full variable domain: GAGVSQTPSNKVTEKGKYVELRCDPISGHTALYWYRQSLGQGPEFLIYFQGTGAADDSGLPNDRFFAVRPEGSVSTLKIQRTERGDSAVYLCASSLTGPKNIQYFGAGTRLSVL.

The chain has TRBV18 and TRBJ2-5, with 9 bases identical to TRBD2. J was trimmed by 1 base and V by 5 bases; bases with no gene match: 11. The CDR3 covers 17 residues. Germline CDR1 reads KGHSH; CDR2 reads LQKENI. CDR3 coding DNA: TGTGCCAGCTCAGCCGACCTACCAGCGGGGGGCCAAGAGACCCAGTACTTC. This translates into CASSADLPAGGQETQYF.

This chain links TRBV25-1 with TRBJ2-1, with D maybe TRBD1 (5 bases). Trimming took 5 bases from V and 10 from J, leaving 18 bases between them. Germline V CDR1 and CDR2: MGHDK, SYGVNS. CDR3 length equals 14 residues. The CDR3 sequence: CASSPDLGQNEQFF. In DNA, the CDR3 is TGTGCCAGCAGTCCTGACCTGGGGCAGAACGAGCAGTTCTTC.

The rearrangement joins TRBV2 to TRBJ2-7; 7 nucleotides agree with TRBD1. Germline V lookup: CDR1 SNHLY, CDR2 FYNNEI. The trim removed 7 bases at V and 4 bases at J, leaving 7 bases unmatched. The length of the CDR3 is 13 residues. The CDR3 DNA reads TGTGCCAGCATCGGGACAGCAAATTACGAGCAGTACTTC. Residues: CASIGTANYEQYF.

A single count supports this clone. The chain carries TRBV5-1 and TRBJ1-2; no clear D. The CDR3 covers 14 residues. The V end lost 0 bases, the J end lost 4 bases, and 10 bases lay between the germline ends. The V gene's germline CDR1 is SGHRS and CDR2 YFSETQ. The CDR3 sequence: CASSLDEGSYGYTF. In nucleotides, the CDR3 is TGCGCCAGCAGCTTGGATGAGGGTTCCTATGGCTACACCTTC.

This clone was observed once. This chain connects TRBV18 to TRBJ2-1; 15 bases are shared with TRBD2. The V gene end was trimmed by 5 bases and the J gene end by 6 bases; junction bases not matched to a gene: 14. The CDR3 is 19 amino acids. The germline V gene encodes CDR1 KGHSH and CDR2 LQKENI. As DNA, the CDR3 is TGTGCCAGCTCAGGTACCGGACTAGCGGGAGGGCCTGGGCCCAATGAGCAGTTCTTC. Amino acid sequence: CASSGTGLAGGPGPNEQFF.

This clone occurred once. The rearrangement uses TRBV5-4 and TRBJ2-5; weak D call: TRBD1 (7 bases). CDR3 length: 16 amino acids. Germline V gene lookup returns CDR1 SGHNT and CDR2 YYREEE (reference sequence). V lost 0 bases to trimming and J lost 4 bases, with 16 bases between them. CDR3 DNA sequence: TGTGCCAGCAGCTTGGTTCTAGGACAGGAGGGAGAGACCCAGTACTTC. As protein: CASSLVLGQEGETQYF.